This entry describes one TCR beta chain. Here immunoSEQ multiplex PCR was the method, and the copy in TCRdb shows in-frame clones only, minus some. Among about 110,000 clones listed, approximately 69% were seen once. The data belong to a study of blood T cell repertoires in COVID-19. Study-wide context: Both acute and convalescent COVID-19 samples were obtained from the United States, Italy and Spain.

The sequenced sample consisted of peripheral blood. This TCR came from an elderly man with acute or convalescent COVID-19.

For the CDR3, the DNA is TGTGCCAGCCAACTGGGGGGGGGCGCGTGGTACGAGCAGTACTTC. It specifies CASQLGGGAWYEQYF. The V call is TRBV6-5, the J call TRBJ2-7; possible D gene TRBD2, 7 bases. Germline V lookup: CDR1 MNHEY, CDR2 SVGAGI. Trimming cost V 8 bases and J 4 bases, with 21 bases left between them. This CDR3 is built from 15 residues.